A selection of T cell receptor beta chains follows, all from one sample in a study of T-cell memory formation after mild COVID-19. Each CDR3 protein gets one entry after TCRdb re-called the 5' RACE reads with MiXCR. Here the sample spans 100,000 or so distinct CDR3 sequences, around 10% being singletons. Source material: PBMCs or a T cell subset sorted from them (not recorded which). The origin of the receptors is a man younger than 35 who had mild COVID-19 (a few samples of this study predate the infection). Cell type and time point are not known. Each CDR3 is given with its conserved first and last residue. The D gene is left open where the match is weak. Rows may omit the clone size; those that give it use once, few, many or a size class.

TRBV2	few	NA	TRBJ1-5	CASSVYGHNQPQHF	TGTGCCAGCAGTGTGTACGGGCACAATCAGCCCCAGCATTTT
TRBV6-2/TRBV6-3	NA	NA	TRBJ2-7	CASTRGVYEQYF	TGTGCCAGCACCAGAGGGGTCTACGAGCAGTACTTC
TRBV6-5	few	TRBD2	TRBJ2-7	CASSYASGGAYEQYF	TGTGCCAGCAGTTACGCTAGCGGGGGGGCCTACGAGCAGTACTTC
TRBV6-5	few	NA	TRBJ1-1	CASSFEGTTEAFF	TGTGCCAGCAGTTTTGAGGGAACCACTGAAGCTTTCTTT
TRBV29-1	NA	NA	TRBJ1-1	CSVRLGRVGTEAFF	TGCAGCGTACGGCTGGGGCGGGTCGGCACTGAAGCTTTCTTT
TRBV7-9	NA	NA	TRBJ1-5	CASSLPGIQPHHF	TGTGCCAGCAGCTTGCCCGGGATTCAGCCCCATCATTTT
TRBV19	NA	NA	TRBJ2-1	CASSKGTYSYNEQFF	TGTGCCAGTAGTAAAGGGACCTACTCCTACAATGAGCAGTTCTTC
TRBV11-3	NA	NA	TRBJ2-3	CALQGRLQGGDTQYF	TGTGCCCTACAGGGTAGACTCCAAGGTGGGGATACGCAGTATTTT
TRBV11-3	NA	NA	TRBJ2-5	CASSLGLFVGDETQYF	TGTGCCAGCAGCTTAGGGTTATTTGTGGGAGACGAGACCCAGTACTTC
TRBV19	NA	NA	TRBJ1-1	CASSIGMNTEAFF	TGTGCCAGTAGTATAGGGATGAACACTGAAGCTTTCTTT
TRBV4-1	NA	NA	TRBJ1-3	CASSQEGSGPTIYF	TGCGCCAGCAGCCAGGAGGGGTCAGGGCCCACCATATATTTT
TRBV5-1	many	TRBD1	TRBJ2-1	CASSLAIDRANEQFF	TGCGCCAGCAGCTTGGCCATCGACAGGGCAAATGAGCAGTTCTTC
TRBV27	few	TRBD1	TRBJ2-1	CASSPTPGTGSDEQFF	TGTGCCAGCAGTCCGACTCCCGGGACAGGGTCCGATGAGCAGTTCTTC
TRBV7-9	NA	TRBD1	TRBJ2-3	CASSPRNRGTDTQYF	TGTGCCAGCAGCCCGCGAAACAGGGGAACAGATACGCAGTATTTT
TRBV5-5	NA	TRBD2	TRBJ2-1	CASTLGWVREGYNEQFF	TGTGCCAGCACCTTGGGGTGGGTCAGGGAGGGCTACAATGAGCAGTTCTTC
TRBV27	NA	NA	TRBJ2-1	CASTLMGGRHNEQFF	TGTGCCAGCACCCTGATGGGGGGGCGCCACAATGAGCAGTTCTTC
TRBV4-1	NA	TRBD2	TRBJ2-3	CASSQALGAGVDTQYF	TGCGCCAGCAGCCAGGCACTCGGGGCGGGGGTAGATACGCAGTATTTT
TRBV10-3	few	NA	TRBJ1-3	CAISEPRGRWSSGNTIYF	TGTGCCATCAGTGAGCCCCGGGGGCGCTGGAGCTCTGGAAACACCATATATTTT
TRBV5-8	few	NA	TRBJ2-2	CASTDPNRVYGELFF	TGTGCCAGCACCGACCCAAACAGGGTATACGGGGAGCTGTTTTTT
TRBV5-5	few	NA	TRBJ2-5	CASSYQETQYF	TGTGCCAGCAGCTACCAAGAGACCCAGTACTTC
TRBV4-2	few	TRBD2	TRBJ2-7	CASSQEAGGHAYEQYF	TGTGCCAGCAGCCAAGAGGCGGGGGGCCATGCCTACGAGCAGTACTTC
TRBV7-9	few	TRBD1	TRBJ2-7	CASSPPPGQGPSYEQYF	TGTGCCAGCAGCCCACCCCCTGGACAGGGCCCTTCCTACGAGCAGTACTTC
TRBV7-9	NA	NA	TRBJ2-7	CASSLVAGFEQYF	TGTGCCAGCAGCTTAGTGGCGGGATTCGAGCAGTACTTC
TRBV4-1	few	NA	TRBJ2-3	CASSQVEGEADTQYF	TGCGCCAGCAGCCAAGTCGAGGGGGAGGCAGATACGCAGTATTTT